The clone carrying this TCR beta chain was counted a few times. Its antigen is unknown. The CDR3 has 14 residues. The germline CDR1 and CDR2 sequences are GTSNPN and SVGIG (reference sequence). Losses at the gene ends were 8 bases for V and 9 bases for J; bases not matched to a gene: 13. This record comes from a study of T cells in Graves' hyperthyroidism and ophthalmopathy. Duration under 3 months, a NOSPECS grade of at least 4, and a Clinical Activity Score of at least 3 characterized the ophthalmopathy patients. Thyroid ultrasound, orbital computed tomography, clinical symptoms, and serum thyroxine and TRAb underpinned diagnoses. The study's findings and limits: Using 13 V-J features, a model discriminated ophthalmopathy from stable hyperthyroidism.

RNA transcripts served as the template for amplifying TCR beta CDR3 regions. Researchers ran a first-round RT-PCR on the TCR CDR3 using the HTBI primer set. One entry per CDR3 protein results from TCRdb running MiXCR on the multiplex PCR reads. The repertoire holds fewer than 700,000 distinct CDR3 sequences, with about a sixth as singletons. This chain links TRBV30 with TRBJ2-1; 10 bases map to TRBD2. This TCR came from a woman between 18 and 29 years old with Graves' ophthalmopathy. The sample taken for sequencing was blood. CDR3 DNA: TGTGCCCACGACCGAGCGGGAGGGTTTAGTGAGCAGTTCTTC. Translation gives CAHDRAGGFSEQFF.